The present entry profiles one T cell receptor beta chain with its context. TCRdb redid the calling of the 5' RACE reads with MiXCR, one entry per CDR3 protein. The data show about 96,000 distinct CDR3 sequences, 17% seen once. The germline V gene encodes CDR1 MNHEY and CDR2 SMNVEV (reference sequence). V lost 2 bases, J lost 2 bases, and 10 bases stayed unmatched. The CDR3 extends over 17 amino acids. This entry belongs to a study of T cells of healthy individuals. The rearrangement uses TRBV27 and TRBJ2-7; 9 bases line up with TRBD1. The clonotype comes from a human donor in good health. The CDR3 region is CASSLVVGTGRPYEQYF. The CDR3 DNA follows: TGTGCCAGCAGTTTAGTGGTGGGGACAGGGCGACCCTACGAGCAGTACTTC.